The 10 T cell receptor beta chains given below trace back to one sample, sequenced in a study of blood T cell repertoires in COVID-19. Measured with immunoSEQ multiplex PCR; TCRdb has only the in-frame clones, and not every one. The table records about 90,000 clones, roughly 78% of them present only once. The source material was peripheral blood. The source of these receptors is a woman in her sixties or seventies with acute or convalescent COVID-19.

The CDR3 nucleotides are TGTGCCTGGAGTTATGGGACAGCCCTATATGGCTACACCTTC. This gives the protein CAWSYGTALYGYTF. The V gene is TRBV30, the J gene TRBJ1-2, with 7 bases that match TRBD1. Germline-derived CDR1 and CDR2 are GTSNPN and SVGIG (reference sequence). The junction had 8 bases not matched to a gene; V was cut back by 2 bases and J by 5 bases. This CDR3 has 14 amino acids. The complete variable domain, with remaining parts taken from reference TRBV30 and TRBJ1-2, reads SQTIHQWPATLVQPVGSPLSLECTVEGTSNPNLYWYRQAAGRGLQLLFYSVGIGQISSEVPQNLSASRPQDRQFILSSKKLLLSDSGFYLCAWSYGTALYGYTFGSGTRLTVV.

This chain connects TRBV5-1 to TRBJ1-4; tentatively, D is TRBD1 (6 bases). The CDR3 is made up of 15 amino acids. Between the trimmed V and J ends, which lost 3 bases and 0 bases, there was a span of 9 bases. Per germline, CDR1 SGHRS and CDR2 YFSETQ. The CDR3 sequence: CASSSQGATNEKLFF. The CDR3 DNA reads TGCGCCAGCAGCTCACAGGGTGCAACTAATGAAAAACTGTTTTTT.

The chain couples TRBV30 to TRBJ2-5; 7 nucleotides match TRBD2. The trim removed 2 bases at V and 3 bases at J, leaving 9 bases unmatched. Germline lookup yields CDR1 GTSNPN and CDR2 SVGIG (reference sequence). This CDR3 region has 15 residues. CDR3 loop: CAWSQGGVGKETQYF. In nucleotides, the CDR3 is TGTGCCTGGAGTCAGGGAGGGGTCGGCAAAGAGACCCAGTACTTC.

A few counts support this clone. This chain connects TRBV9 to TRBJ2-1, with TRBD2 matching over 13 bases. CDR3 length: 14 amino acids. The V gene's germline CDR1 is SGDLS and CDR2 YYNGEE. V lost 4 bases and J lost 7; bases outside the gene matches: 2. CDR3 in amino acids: CASSTLAGGNEQFF. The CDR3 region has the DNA TGTGCCAGCAGCACACTAGCGGGGGGGAATGAGCAGTTCTTC.

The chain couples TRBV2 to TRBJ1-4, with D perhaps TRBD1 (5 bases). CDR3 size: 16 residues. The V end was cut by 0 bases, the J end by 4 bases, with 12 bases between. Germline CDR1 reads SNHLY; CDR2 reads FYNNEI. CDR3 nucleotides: TGTGCCAGCAGTGAAGCAGGGGTAGGGATTAATGAAAAACTGTTTTTT. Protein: CASSEAGVGINEKLFF.

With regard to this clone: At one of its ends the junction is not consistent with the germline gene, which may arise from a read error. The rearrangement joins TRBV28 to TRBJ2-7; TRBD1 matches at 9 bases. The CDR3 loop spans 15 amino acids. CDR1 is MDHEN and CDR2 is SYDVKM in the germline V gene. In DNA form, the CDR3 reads TGTGCCAGCAGTTTTTTGACAGGGGGGGCCTACGGGCAGTACTTC. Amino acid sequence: CASSFLTGGAYGQYF. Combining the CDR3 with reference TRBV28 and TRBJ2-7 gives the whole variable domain DVKVTQSSRYLVKRTGEKVFLECVQDMDHENMFWYRQDPGLGLRLIYFSYDVKMKEKGDIPEGYSVSREKKERFSLILESASTNQTSMYLCASSFLTGGAYGQYFGPGTRLTVT.

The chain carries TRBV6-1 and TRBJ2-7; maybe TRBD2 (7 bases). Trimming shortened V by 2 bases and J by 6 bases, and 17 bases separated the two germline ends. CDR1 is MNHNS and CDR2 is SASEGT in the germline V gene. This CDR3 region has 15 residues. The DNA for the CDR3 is TGTGCCAGCAGTGAACTAGGGGGGGCTCTCGGCGAGCAGTACTTC. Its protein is CASSELGGALGEQYF.

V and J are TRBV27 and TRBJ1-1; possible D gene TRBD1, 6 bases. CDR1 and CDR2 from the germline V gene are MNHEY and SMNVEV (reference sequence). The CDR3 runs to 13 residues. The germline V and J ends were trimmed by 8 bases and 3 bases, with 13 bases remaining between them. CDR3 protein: CASQKGGHTEAFF. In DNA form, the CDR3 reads TGTGCCAGCCAAAAGGGGGGGCACACTGAAGCTTTCTTT.

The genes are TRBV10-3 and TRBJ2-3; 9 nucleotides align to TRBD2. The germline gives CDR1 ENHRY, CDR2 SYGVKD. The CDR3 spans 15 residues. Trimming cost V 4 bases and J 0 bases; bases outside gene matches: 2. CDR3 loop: CAISVAGVSTDTQYF. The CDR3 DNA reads TGTGCCATCAGTGTAGCGGGGGTCAGCACAGATACGCAGTATTTT.

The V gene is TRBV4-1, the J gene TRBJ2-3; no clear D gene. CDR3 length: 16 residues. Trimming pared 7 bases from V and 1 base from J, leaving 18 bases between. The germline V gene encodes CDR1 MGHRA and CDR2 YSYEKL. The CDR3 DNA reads TGCGCCAGCAAACCGGCCTCAGGATGGGGCACAGATACGCAGTATTTT. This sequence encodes CASKPASGWGTDTQYF.